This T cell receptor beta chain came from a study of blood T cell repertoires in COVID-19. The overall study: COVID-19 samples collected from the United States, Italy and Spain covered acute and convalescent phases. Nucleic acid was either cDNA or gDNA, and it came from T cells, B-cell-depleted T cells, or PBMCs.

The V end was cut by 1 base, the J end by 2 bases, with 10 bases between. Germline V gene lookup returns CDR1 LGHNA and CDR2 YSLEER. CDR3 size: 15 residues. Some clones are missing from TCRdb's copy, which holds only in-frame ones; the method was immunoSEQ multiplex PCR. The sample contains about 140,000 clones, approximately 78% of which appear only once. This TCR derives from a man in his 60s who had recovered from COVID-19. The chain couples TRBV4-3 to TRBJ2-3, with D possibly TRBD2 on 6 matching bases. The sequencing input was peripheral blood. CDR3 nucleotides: TGCGCCAGCAGCCAAGGGGGCGGGGACACAGATACGCAGTATTTT. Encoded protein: CASSQGGGDTDTQYF.